This T cell receptor beta chain was sequenced for a study of T cells in Graves' hyperthyroidism and ophthalmopathy. Uncontrolled infection, other autoimmune disease, pregnancy and lactation each barred patients from inclusion. Germline assignment: CDR1 GTSNPN and CDR2 SVGIG (reference sequence). Trimming left V 5 bases short and J 2 bases short, with 5 bases between. The CDR3 consists of 11 residues. This clonotype has ten or more counts. RNA transcripts gave rise to amplified TCR beta CDR3 regions. Primed by the HTBI set, a first-round RT-PCR was run on the TCR CDR3. TCRdb used MiXCR to reprocess the multiplex PCR reads, holding one entry per CDR3 protein. The table lists under 350,000 distinct CDR3 sequences, 15% to 20% of them singletons.

The rearrangement uses TRBV30 and TRBJ2-3; D call uncertain. This clonotype was obtained from a woman aged 45-59 years with Graves' hyperthyroidism. Sample: blood. The CDR3 here is CAWALTDTQYF. For the CDR3, the DNA is TGTGCCTGGGCGCTCACAGATACGCAGTATTTT. Combining the CDR3 with reference TRBV30 and TRBJ2-3 gives the whole variable domain SQTIHQWPATLVQPVGSPLSLECTVEGTSNPNLYWYRQAAGRGLQLLFYSVGIGQISSEVPQNLSASRPQDRQFILSSKKLLLSDSGFYLCAWALTDTQYFGPGTRLTVL.